The 3 T cell receptor beta chains below come from one sample, sequenced in a study of blood T cell repertoires in COVID-19. Profiling relied on immunoSEQ multiplex PCR, and the TCRdb table lists in-frame clones only, not all of them. The table lists some 430,000 clones, around 91% of them singletons, with roughly 0.66% in the top ten. What was sequenced was PBMCs or T cells enriched from blood (not recorded which). The receptors here all came from a man younger than 30 who had recovered from COVID-19.

This clone was counted once. The V gene is TRBV7-3, the J gene TRBJ2-3, with 15 bases aligning to TRBD2. Germline loops: CDR1 SGHTA, CDR2 FQGTGA. This CDR3 has 16 residues. Trimming took 3 bases from V and 3 from J; bases not matched to a gene: 1. CDR3 nucleotide sequence: TGTGCCAGCAGCTTGGGACTAGCGGGAGGTACAGATACGCAGTATTTT. Amino acids: CASSLGLAGGTDTQYF.

The rearrangement uses TRBV11-2 and TRBJ1-1; TRBD1 is a possible D gene (5 bases). The CDR3 covers 13 residues. CDR1 SGHAT and CDR2 FQNNGV come from the germline V gene. Trimming shortened V by 5 bases and J by 2 bases, and 9 bases separated the two germline ends. CDR3 coding DNA: TGTGCCAGCAGCAGCCAGGGAAACACTGAAGCTTTCTTT. The encoded protein is CASSSQGNTEAFF. Variable domain in full (rest from reference TRBV11-2 and TRBJ1-1): EAGVAQSPRYKIIEKRQSVAFWCNPISGHATLYWYQQILGQGPKLLIQFQNNGVVDDSQLPKDRFSAERLKGVDSTLKIQPAKLEDSAVYLCASSSQGNTEAFFGQGTRLTVV.

The chain couples TRBV3-1 (or the pseudogene TRBV3-2) to TRBJ2-1; 7 nucleotides align to TRBD2. The CDR3 is 14 amino acids. The germline gives CDR1 LGHDT, CDR2 YNNKEL (reference sequence). V shed 0 bases and J 9 bases; nucleotides not matched to a gene: 5. CDR3 sequence: CASSQDGTIGEQFF. The DNA of the CDR3 is TGTGCCAGCAGCCAAGATGGGACTATTGGTGAGCAGTTCTTC.